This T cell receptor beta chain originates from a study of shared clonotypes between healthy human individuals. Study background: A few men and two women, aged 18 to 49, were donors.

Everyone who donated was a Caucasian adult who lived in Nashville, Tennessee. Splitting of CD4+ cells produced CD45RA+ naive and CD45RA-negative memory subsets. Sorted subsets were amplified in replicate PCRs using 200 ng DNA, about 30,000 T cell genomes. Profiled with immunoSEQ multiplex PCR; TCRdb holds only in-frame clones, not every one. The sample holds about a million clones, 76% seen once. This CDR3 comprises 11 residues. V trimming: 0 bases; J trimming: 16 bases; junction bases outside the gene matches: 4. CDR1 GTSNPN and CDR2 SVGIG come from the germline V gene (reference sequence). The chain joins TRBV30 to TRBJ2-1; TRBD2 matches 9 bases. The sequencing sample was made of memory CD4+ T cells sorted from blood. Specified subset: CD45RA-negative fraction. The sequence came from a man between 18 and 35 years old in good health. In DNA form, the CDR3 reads TGTGCCTGGAGTGTAGGAGCGGGGGGTTTCTTC. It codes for CAWSVGAGGFF.